This T cell receptor beta chain appears in the sequencing data of a study of blood T cell repertoires in COVID-19. Study-wide background: Acute and convalescent COVID-19 samples came from the United States, Italy and Spain.

The method was immunoSEQ multiplex PCR; TCRdb's version includes in-frame clones alone and lacks a portion of them. The table records about 190,000 clones, around 84% of them present only once. V was trimmed by 4 bases and J by 1 base, leaving 11 bases between them. This CDR3 spans 14 amino acids. The germline V gene encodes CDR1 SGHRS and CDR2 YFSETQ. The clonotype originates from a man younger than 45 with active or convalescent COVID-19. The specimen was peripheral blood. This chain links TRBV5-1 with TRBJ1-1, with a tentative D call TRBD1 (6 bases). The CDR3, as DNA: TGCGCCAGCAGCAGCGCACAGGGGAACACTGAAGCTTTCTTT. Amino acid sequence: CASSSAQGNTEAFF.